Each of the 4 T cell receptor beta chains below was sequenced from the same sample in a study of T-cell memory formation after mild COVID-19. TCRdb recomputed calls from the 5' RACE reads with MiXCR, one row per CDR3 protein. The table includes approximately 480,000 distinct CDR3 sequences, roughly 20% detected once. Sequences were obtained from PBMCs or a T cell subset sorted from them (not recorded which). These receptor sequences come from an adult woman who had mild COVID-19 (a few samples of this study predate the infection). Cell type and time point are not known.

The chain employs TRBV12-3 or TRBV12-4 and TRBJ2-5; 13 nucleotides agree with TRBD2. Trimming took 2 bases from V and 4 from J; bases not matched to a gene: 13. CDR3 length equals 19 residues. Here the CDR3 DNA reads TGTGCCAGCAGTTTAAGACTAGCGGGAGGTTTTGAATCAGTAGAGACCCAGTACTTC. It encodes CASSLRLAGGFESVETQYF.

The chain employs TRBV7-9 and TRBJ2-4; the match to TRBD1 covers 9 bases. This CDR3 is built from 14 residues. V was clipped by 4 bases and J by 8 bases; unmatched bases: 6. CDR1 SEHNR and CDR2 FQNEAQ come from the germline V gene (reference sequence). Here the CDR3 reads CASSYGQGWDIQYF. DNA for the CDR3: TGTGCCAGCAGCTATGGACAGGGGTGGGACATTCAGTACTTC.

There are many counts of this clonotype. The chain is built from TRBV30 and TRBJ1-3; D uncertain. V was pared by 5 bases and J by 0 bases, with 5 bases between. The germline V gene has CDR1 GTSNPN and CDR2 SVGIG (reference sequence). This CDR3 region has 12 residues. The CDR3 loop reads CAWDNSGNTIYF. The CDR3 nucleotides are TGTGCCTGGGACAACTCTGGAAACACCATATATTTT.

There are a few counts of this clonotype. V is TRBV7-2 and J is TRBJ1-2, with D hard to call. Looked up from germline, CDR1 is SGHTA and CDR2 is FQGNSA. The CDR3 has 12 residues. V was pared by 2 bases and J by 4 bases, with 5 bases between. CDR3 DNA: TGTGCCAGCAGCTTAATCAGCTATGGCTACACCTTC. This gives the protein CASSLISYGYTF. Using reference TRBV7-2 and TRBJ1-2 for the parts outside the CDR3, the full variable domain is GAGVSQSPSNKVTEKGKDVELRCDPISGHTALYWYRQSLGQGLEFLIYFQGNSAPDKSGLPSDRFSAERTGGSVSTLTIQRTQQEDSAVYLCASSLISYGYTFGSGTRLTVV.